This T cell receptor beta chain was identified during a study of blood T cell repertoires in COVID-19. Study information: T cells, B-cell-depleted T cells, or PBMCs supplied cDNA or gDNA.

V was cut by 3 bases and J by 7 bases, with 21 bases left in between. Germline loops: CDR1 MGHDK, CDR2 SYGVNS. This CDR3 is built from 17 residues. Repertoires were generated with immunoSEQ multiplex PCR, while TCRdb's copy carries only in-frame clones and drops some. The data hold just under 30,000 clones, with about 80% observed a single time. The chain joins TRBV25-1 to TRBJ1-4; a weak D match, TRBD1 (5 bases). This TCR was recovered from a woman in her sixties or seventies with acute or convalescent COVID-19. The specimen sequenced was peripheral blood. Written as DNA, the CDR3 is TGTGCCAGCAGTGACCCCGTCTCAGGGAGGGATTTTGAAAAACTGTTTTTT. It codes for CASSDPVSGRDFEKLFF.